The clone carrying this T cell receptor beta chain has only a few counts. RNA served as the template for amplifying TCR beta CDR3 regions. Second-round multiplex PCR followed a first-round RT-PCR using HTBI primers. One entry per CDR3 protein results from TCRdb running MiXCR on the multiplex PCR reads. The repertoire holds approximately 380,000 distinct CDR3 sequences, 20% to 25% seen once, with 2.5% to 3.5% in the top ten. The record originates from a study of Graves' ophthalmopathy and Graves' hyperthyroidism. Germline loops: CDR1 GTSNPN, CDR2 SVGIG (reference sequence). This CDR3 comprises 14 residues. Trimming removed 8 bases at V and 2 bases at J, with 15 bases between.

The specimen sequenced was peripheral blood. This clonotype was sampled from a woman under 30 with stable Graves' hyperthyroidism. The chain couples TRBV30 to TRBJ2-2, with D perhaps TRBD2 (6 bases). This chain's CDR3 is CAGQERANTGELFF. The CDR3 DNA sequence: TGTGCCGGTCAAGAGCGGGCCAACACCGGGGAGCTGTTTTTT.